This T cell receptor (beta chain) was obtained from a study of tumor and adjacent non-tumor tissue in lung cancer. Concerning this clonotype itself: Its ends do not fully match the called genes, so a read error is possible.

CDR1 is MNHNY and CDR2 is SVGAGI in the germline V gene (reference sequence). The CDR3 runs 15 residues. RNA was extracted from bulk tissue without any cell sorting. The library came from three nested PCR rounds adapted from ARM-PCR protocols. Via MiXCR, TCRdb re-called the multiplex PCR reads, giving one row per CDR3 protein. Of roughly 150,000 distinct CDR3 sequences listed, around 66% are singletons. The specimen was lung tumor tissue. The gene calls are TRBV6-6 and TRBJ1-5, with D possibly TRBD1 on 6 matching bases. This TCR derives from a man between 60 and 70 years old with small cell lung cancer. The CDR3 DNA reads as TGTGCCAGCAACCTACTTCCCGGGGGCAATCAGTCCCAGCGTTTT. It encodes CASNLLPGGNQSQRF.